What follows describes a single T cell receptor beta chain. Its antigen is unidentified. The data were produced by immunoSEQ multiplex PCR, yet TCRdb's version contains in-frame clones alone and is incomplete. The table lists some 96,000 clones, more than 70% of them singletons. Timing groups of about 4 and about 12 weeks for second doses were pooled. The data belong to a study of T cell responses to AZD1222 COVID-19 vaccine. The study's findings and limits: The breadth and depth of Spike-specific TCRs increased once two AZD1222 doses had been given. Spike-spanning, vaccine-associated CD4 TCRs were dominant at 160-218 and 743-854. Most donors were white British, females outnumbered males, and clonal diversity was possibly underestimated.

The CDR3 has 16 amino acids. CDR1 and CDR2 (germline): MNHEY, SMNVEV (reference sequence). J lost 4 bases, V lost 4 bases, and 9 bases had no gene match. Specimen: peripheral blood, collected 28 days after the second AZD1222 dose. The chain links TRBV27 to TRBJ1-5, with TRBD1 matching 8 bases. The TCR sequence derives from an adult who received the AZD1222 COVID-19 vaccine. The CDR3 protein is CASSSHRTGRNQPQHF. The DNA for the CDR3 is TGTGCCAGCAGTTCTCACCGGACAGGGCGAAATCAGCCCCAGCATTTT.